Below are 32 T cell receptor beta chains sequenced from a single sample in a study of control samples from healthy donors and cancer patients. Using immunoSEQ multiplex PCR, the repertoire was profiled, and TCRdb retains in-frame clones only, with some absent. The repertoire holds some 130,000 clones, with 92% as singletons. Input material: blood. The origin of the receptors is a woman aged 50 to 60 in good health.

The rearrangement joins TRBV6-6 to TRBJ1-2; a weak D match, TRBD1 (5 bases). CDR1 is MNHNY, CDR2 SVGAGI, per germline (reference sequence). The CDR3 has 15 residues. Deletions cut 8 bases from V and 2 bases from J, with 18 bases between. The CDR3 sequence is CASLKGVQGNYGYTF. The CDR3 coding sequence is TGTGCCAGCCTTAAGGGCGTCCAGGGAAACTATGGCTACACCTTC.

This chain uses TRBV11-3 with TRBJ1-1; no definite D call. V was pared by 3 bases and J by 5 bases, with 7 bases between. This CDR3 has 12 amino acids. Looked up from germline, CDR1 is SGHNT and CDR2 is YENEEA. The CDR3 region has the DNA TGTGCCAGCAGCTTTGGTTTAACTGAAGCTTTCTTT. Its protein product is CASSFGLTEAFF.

This clone has a handful of counts. The chain recombines TRBV10-1 with TRBJ2-3; 13 bases are shared with TRBD2. The CDR3 sequence is 17 residues long. Germline trimming cut 6 bases from V and 5 bases from J; bases unmatched to any gene: 11. CDR1 and CDR2 from the germline V gene are WNHNN and SYGVQD (reference sequence). CDR3 amino acids: CASSSRLAGGRGDTQYF. The CDR3 region has the DNA TGCGCCAGCAGCAGCAGACTAGCGGGAGGCCGGGGAGATACGCAGTATTTT.

V gene TRBV6-2 or TRBV6-3 combines with J gene TRBJ1-5; D is ambiguous. The CDR3 is made up of 13 amino acids. The V end lost 4 bases, the J end lost 0 bases, and 4 bases lay between the germline ends. Germline loops: CDR1 MNHEY, CDR2 SVGEGT. CDR3 nucleotides: TGTGCCAGCAGTTGGGGTAGCAATCAGCCCCAGCATTTT. Protein product: CASSWGSNQPQHF.

The chain links TRBV5-4 to TRBJ2-7; 11 bases match TRBD2. V gave up 2 bases and J gave up 3 bases; unmatched junction bases: 13. The CDR3 has 18 residues. Germline CDR1 SGHNT, CDR2 YYREEE (reference sequence). Here the CDR3 reads CASSLSIPLAGDSYEQYF. CDR3 sequence (DNA): TGTGCCAGCAGCTTATCAATTCCACTAGCGGGGGACAGCTACGAGCAGTACTTC.

This clone appeared once. The rearrangement links TRBV6-2 or TRBV6-3 to TRBJ2-5, with a possible D match to TRBD2 (6 bases). The CDR3 runs to 15 residues. V dropped 6 bases and J dropped 4 bases, with 18 bases sitting between them. Germline CDR1 is MNHEY and CDR2 is SVGEGT. The DNA of the CDR3 is TGTGCCAGCAGCTCCAGCGGGTCGGCTGGAGAGACCCAGTACTTC. This sequence encodes CASSSSGSAGETQYF.

The rearrangement joins TRBV3-1 (or the pseudogene TRBV3-2) to TRBJ1-1; 11 bases are shared with TRBD1. V trimming: 1 base; J trimming: 11 bases; junction bases outside the gene matches: 0. The length of the CDR3 is 12 residues. Germline loops: CDR1 LGHDT, CDR2 YNNKEL (reference sequence). CDR3 amino acids: CASSQGDRGAFF. CDR3 DNA: TGTGCCAGCAGCCAAGGGGACAGGGGGGCTTTCTTT.

The chain joins TRBV5-1 to TRBJ1-2, with a tentative D call TRBD1 (5 bases). V was cut by 0 bases and J by 4 bases, with 13 bases left in between. CDR1 is SGHRS and CDR2 is YFSETQ in the germline V gene. The length of the CDR3 is 15 residues. The CDR3, as DNA: TGCGCCAGCAGCTTGGATGGTCAGGGCCCCTATGGCTACACCTTC. This encodes CASSLDGQGPYGYTF.

The genes are TRBV5-1 and TRBJ2-7; 11 positions agree with TRBD1. The trim removed 1 base at V and 6 bases at J, leaving 3 bases unmatched. Germline CDR1 reads SGHRS; CDR2 reads YFSETQ. This CDR3 comprises 14 residues. CDR3 nucleotides: TGCGCCAGCAGCTTGAGGACAGGGGGCTTCGAGCAGTACTTC. Translated: CASSLRTGGFEQYF.

The chain carries TRBV10-2 and TRBJ2-1, with 11 bases fitting TRBD2. The CDR3 runs to 18 residues. V was clipped by 3 bases and J by 1 base; unmatched bases: 8. Germline loops: CDR1 WSHSY, CDR2 SAAADI. The CDR3 sequence: CASSEWLAGGVSYNEQFF. Written as DNA, the CDR3 is TGCGCCAGCAGTGAATGGCTAGCGGGAGGAGTATCCTACAATGAGCAGTTCTTC.

The chain joins TRBV6-1 to TRBJ2-7, with D maybe TRBD1 (7 bases). Germline CDR1 is MNHNS and CDR2 is SASEGT. The CDR3 has 14 amino acids. V shed 2 bases and J shed 6 bases, with 14 bases lying between them. CDR3 nucleotides: TGTGCCAGCAGTGAAATAGGAGGGGGCGCCGAGCAGTACTTC. Its protein is CASSEIGGGAEQYF.

V is TRBV6-5 and J is TRBJ2-2; 9 bases match TRBD1. This CDR3 is 14 amino acids long. V gave up 6 bases and J gave up 4 bases; unmatched junction bases: 3. CDR1 and CDR2 from the germline V gene are MNHEY and SVGAGI. CDR3 residues: CASRGQGPTGELFF. The CDR3 DNA reads as TGTGCCAGCAGGGGACAGGGACCCACCGGGGAGCTGTTTTTT.

Here the CDR3 DNA reads TGTGCCAGCAGTTTCGCGGGACAGCTTGAAGCTTTCTTT. Residues: CASSFAGQLEAFF. This chain connects TRBV6-5 to TRBJ1-1, with 7 bases matching TRBD1. Germline V gene lookup returns CDR1 MNHEY and CDR2 SVGAGI. V was pared by 4 bases and J by 7 bases, with 6 bases of the junction left unmatched. This CDR3 contains 13 residues.

The chain couples TRBV30 to TRBJ1-5; D not certain. V lost 2 bases and J 0 bases, leaving 8 bases between the germline ends. Germline lookup yields CDR1 GTSNPN and CDR2 SVGIG (reference sequence). This CDR3 region has 14 residues. This CDR3 is CAWSTSSSNQPQHF. In nucleotides, the CDR3 is TGTGCCTGGAGTACTTCCAGTAGCAATCAGCCCCAGCATTTT.

The rearrangement joins TRBV19 to TRBJ1-2; no clear D. Germline loops: CDR1 LNHDA, CDR2 SQIVND (reference sequence). V lost 3 bases, J lost 2 bases, and 7 bases lay in between. The CDR3 runs 13 residues. The CDR3 region has the DNA TGTGCCAGTAGTATCAGCCCCAACTATGGCTACACCTTC. Protein sequence: CASSISPNYGYTF.

This chain uses TRBV2 with TRBJ1-1, with D maybe TRBD1 (6 bases). Germline V gene lookup returns CDR1 SNHLY and CDR2 FYNNEI. Trimming cost V 4 bases and J 0 bases, with 12 bases left between them. The CDR3 runs to 15 residues. The CDR3 is CASSAQGLMNTEAFF. The CDR3 DNA sequence: TGTGCCAGCAGTGCGCAGGGGTTAATGAACACTGAAGCTTTCTTT.

This clone was counted only a few times. The chain links TRBV5-1 to TRBJ1-2; D possibly corresponds to TRBD1 (5 bases). The CDR3 length is 13 residues. Per the germline V gene, CDR1 is SGHRS and CDR2 is YFSETQ. The ends were cut back, 4 bases at V and 4 bases at J, with 11 bases in the middle. The CDR3 loop is CASSHDRSYGYTF. The DNA for the CDR3 is TGCGCCAGCAGCCACGACAGAAGCTATGGCTACACCTTC. Together with reference TRBV5-1 and TRBJ1-2, the CDR3 gives the full variable domain: KAGVTQTPRYLIKTRGQQVTLSCSPISGHRSVSWYQQTPGQGLQFLFEYFSETQRNKGNFPGRFSGRQFSNSRSEMNVSTLELGDSALYLCASSHDRSYGYTFGSGTRLTVV.

The J gene is TRBJ2-7, the V gene TRBV5-6; 9 nucleotides match TRBD1. Trimming at V came to 0 bases and at J to 5 bases, leaving 9 bases not matched to a gene. The germline V gene encodes CDR1 SGHDT and CDR2 YYEEEE. The CDR3 runs 16 residues. This CDR3 is CASSLVWDRDDNEQYF. CDR3 DNA: TGTGCCAGCAGCTTGGTGTGGGACAGGGATGATAACGAGCAGTACTTC.

This clone occurred a few times. The genes are TRBV5-4 and TRBJ1-5, with D tentatively TRBD1 (5 bases). The germline V gene has CDR1 SGHNT and CDR2 YYREEE (reference sequence). Trimming removed 6 bases at V and 1 base at J, with 11 bases between. The CDR3 length is 14 residues. The CDR3 bases are TGTGCCAGCACCGTGAAGGGGAGCAATCAGCCCCAGCATTTT. As protein: CASTVKGSNQPQHF.

The chain links TRBV28 to TRBJ1-5; 7 bases line up with TRBD1. Germline V gene lookup returns CDR1 MDHEN and CDR2 SYDVKM. The CDR3 has 14 amino acids. Trimming at V came to 5 bases and at J to 5 bases, leaving 6 bases not matched to a gene. CDR3 bases: TGTGCCAGCAGTAACCGGGACAGTGATCAGCCCCAGCATTTT. Amino acid sequence: CASSNRDSDQPQHF.

The rearrangement uses TRBV27 and TRBJ2-4; D may be TRBD1 or TRBD2 (5 bases each). Germline V gives CDR1 MNHEY, CDR2 SMNVEV (reference sequence). Trimming stripped 4 bases from V and 7 bases from J, with 14 bases between. The CDR3 contains 14 residues. This chain's CDR3 is CASSWDRERNIQYF. CDR3 coding DNA: TGTGCCAGCAGTTGGGACCGCGAAAGGAACATTCAGTACTTC.

The chain employs TRBV5-1 and TRBJ2-3; 8 positions agree with TRBD2. In germline, CDR1 is SGHRS, CDR2 YFSETQ. V dropped 5 bases and J dropped 0; count of bases not matched to a gene: 5. The CDR3 is made up of 15 amino acids. The CDR3 DNA reads as TGCGCCAGCAGTGCGGGGGGCGCTAGCACAGATACGCAGTATTTT. Translated: CASSAGGASTDTQYF.

The rearrangement uses TRBV10-3 and TRBJ2-2, with TRBD1 matching 7 bases. With V trimmed by 6 bases and J by 0 bases, 7 bases remained unmatched. This CDR3 contains 16 residues. Per the germline V gene, CDR1 is ENHRY and CDR2 is SYGVKD. CDR3 sequence (DNA): TGTGCCATCAGCTCCCCGACAGGGCCGAACACCGGGGAGCTGTTTTTT. Translating gives CAISSPTGPNTGELFF.

The chain combines TRBV6-5 with TRBJ2-3; no reliable D call. Germline CDR1 and CDR2: MNHEY and SVGAGI. V lost 7 bases to trimming and J lost 4 bases, with 18 bases between them. The CDR3 sequence is 15 residues long. The CDR3 DNA reads as TGTGCCAGCACGACTTCCTTGGGCGTCCCAGATACGCAGTATTTT. Protein sequence: CASTTSLGVPDTQYF.

CDR3 sequence (DNA): TGTGCCAGCAGCAAAGAACGATCGGGGGCGGACTACAATCAGCCCCAGCATTTT. As protein: CASSKERSGADYNQPQHF. The gene calls are TRBV21-1 and TRBJ1-5. TRBV21-1 has pseudogene status. The CDR3 is 18 residues long.

CDR3 bases: TGTGCCATCAGTGAAAAGCCGGGACTAGTAGAGCAGTTCTTC. It yields the protein CAISEKPGLVEQFF. The gene calls are TRBV10-3 and TRBJ2-1, with 8 positions matching TRBD2. Germline CDR1 is ENHRY and CDR2 is SYGVKD. J was trimmed by 10 bases and V by 3 bases; bases with no gene match: 8. CDR3 length equals 14 residues.

The V and J genes are TRBV5-1 and TRBJ2-5; tentative D call: TRBD1 (5 bases). V was shortened by 6 bases and J by 1 base, with 13 bases between the two germline ends. This CDR3 is 14 amino acids long. Germline CDR1 is SGHRS and CDR2 is YFSETQ. The CDR3 DNA follows: TGCGCCAGCACCTCCCAGGGAATCCAAGAGACCCAGTACTTC. Protein: CASTSQGIQETQYF.

The chain has TRBV19 and TRBJ2-1; unclear D gene. V dropped 3 bases and J dropped 5 bases, with 8 bases sitting between them. This CDR3 spans 13 amino acids. Germline assignment: CDR1 LNHDA and CDR2 SQIVND (reference sequence). The CDR3 nucleotides are TGTGCCAGTAGTATCTCGGCCAACAATGAGCAGTTCTTC. Translating it yields CASSISANNEQFF.

The chain uses TRBV5-1 and TRBJ2-7; TRBD1 matches at 9 bases. The CDR3 consists of 14 residues. With V trimmed by 4 bases and J by 3 bases, 5 bases remained unmatched. Germline loops: CDR1 SGHRS, CDR2 YFSETQ. CDR3 loop: CASSRGTGIYEQYF. CDR3 in DNA: TGCGCCAGCAGCCGCGGGACAGGGATCTACGAGCAGTACTTC.

This chain uses TRBV30 with TRBJ1-1; D is uncertain. V was pared by 0 bases and J by 4 bases, with 6 bases between. The CDR3 consists of 12 residues. Germline loops: CDR1 GTSNPN, CDR2 SVGIG (reference sequence). The CDR3 is CAWSVSVTEAFF. The CDR3 bases are TGTGCCTGGAGTGTATCGGTCACTGAAGCTTTCTTT.

This clone was seen only once. The CDR3 reads CASSRIDRGEAFF. Written as DNA, the CDR3 is TGTGCCAGCAGTAGAATTGACAGGGGTGAAGCTTTCTTT. The V call is TRBV6-5, the J call TRBJ1-1, with 8 bases fitting TRBD1. Unmatched junction bases numbered 6, after V lost 5 bases and J lost 7 bases. There are 13 residues in the CDR3. The germline gives CDR1 MNHEY, CDR2 SVGAGI.

This chain uses TRBV13 with TRBJ2-5; 7 nucleotides line up with TRBD1. CDR1 and CDR2 from the germline V gene are PRHDT and FYEKMQ (reference sequence). Losses at the gene ends were 2 bases for V and 0 bases for J; bases not matched to a gene: 12. CDR3 size: 18 residues. CDR3 in amino acids: CASSLRTGARDYQETQYF. Written as DNA, the CDR3 is TGTGCCAGCAGCTTAAGAACAGGGGCCCGAGACTACCAAGAGACCCAGTACTTC.